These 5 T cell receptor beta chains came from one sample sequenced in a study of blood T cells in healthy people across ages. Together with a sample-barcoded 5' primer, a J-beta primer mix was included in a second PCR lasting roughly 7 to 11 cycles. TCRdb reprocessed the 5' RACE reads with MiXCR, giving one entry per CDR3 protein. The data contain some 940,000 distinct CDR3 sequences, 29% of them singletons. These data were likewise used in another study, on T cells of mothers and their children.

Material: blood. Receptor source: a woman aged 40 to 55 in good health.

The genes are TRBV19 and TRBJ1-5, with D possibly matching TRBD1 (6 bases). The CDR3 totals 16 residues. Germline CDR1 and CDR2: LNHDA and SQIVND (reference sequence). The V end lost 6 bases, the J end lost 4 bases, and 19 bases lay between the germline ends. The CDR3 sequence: CASSQKRGTGNQPQHF. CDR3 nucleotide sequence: TGTGCCAGTAGCCAAAAAAGGGGGACGGGGAATCAGCCCCAGCATTTT.

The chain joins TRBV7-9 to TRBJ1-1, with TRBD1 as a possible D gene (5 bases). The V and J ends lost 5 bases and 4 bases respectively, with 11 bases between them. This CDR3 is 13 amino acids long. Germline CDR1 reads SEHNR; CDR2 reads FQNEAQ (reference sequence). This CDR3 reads CASSQGASTEAFF. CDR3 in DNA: TGTGCCAGCAGCCAAGGGGCTTCCACTGAAGCTTTCTTT.

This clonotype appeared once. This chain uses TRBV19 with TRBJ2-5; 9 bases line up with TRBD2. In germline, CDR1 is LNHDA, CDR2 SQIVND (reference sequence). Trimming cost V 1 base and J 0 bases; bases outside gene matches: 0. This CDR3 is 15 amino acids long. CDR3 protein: CASSIGLADQETQYF. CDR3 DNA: TGTGCCAGTAGTATAGGACTAGCGGACCAAGAGACCCAGTACTTC.

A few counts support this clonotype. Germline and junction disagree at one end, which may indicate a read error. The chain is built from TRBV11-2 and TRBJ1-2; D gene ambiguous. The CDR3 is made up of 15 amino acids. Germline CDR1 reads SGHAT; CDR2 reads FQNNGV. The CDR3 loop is CASSLAPAGNYDYTF. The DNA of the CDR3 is TGTGCCAGCAGCTTAGCACCCGCGGGGAACTATGACTACACCTTC. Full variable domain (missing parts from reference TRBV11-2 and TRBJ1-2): EAGVAQSPRYKIIEKRQSVAFWCNPISGHATLYWYQQILGQGPKLLIQFQNNGVVDDSQLPKDRFSAERLKGVDSTLKIQPAKLEDSAVYLCASSLAPAGNYDYTFGSGTRLTVV.

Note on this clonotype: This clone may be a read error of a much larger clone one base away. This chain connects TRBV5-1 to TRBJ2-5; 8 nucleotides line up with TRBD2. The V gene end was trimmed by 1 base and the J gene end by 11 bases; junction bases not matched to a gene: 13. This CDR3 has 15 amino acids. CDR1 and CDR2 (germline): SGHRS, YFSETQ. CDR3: CASSLNGLAYNEQYF. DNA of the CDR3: TGCGCCAGCAGCTTGAATGGACTAGCCTACAATGAGCAGTACTTC.